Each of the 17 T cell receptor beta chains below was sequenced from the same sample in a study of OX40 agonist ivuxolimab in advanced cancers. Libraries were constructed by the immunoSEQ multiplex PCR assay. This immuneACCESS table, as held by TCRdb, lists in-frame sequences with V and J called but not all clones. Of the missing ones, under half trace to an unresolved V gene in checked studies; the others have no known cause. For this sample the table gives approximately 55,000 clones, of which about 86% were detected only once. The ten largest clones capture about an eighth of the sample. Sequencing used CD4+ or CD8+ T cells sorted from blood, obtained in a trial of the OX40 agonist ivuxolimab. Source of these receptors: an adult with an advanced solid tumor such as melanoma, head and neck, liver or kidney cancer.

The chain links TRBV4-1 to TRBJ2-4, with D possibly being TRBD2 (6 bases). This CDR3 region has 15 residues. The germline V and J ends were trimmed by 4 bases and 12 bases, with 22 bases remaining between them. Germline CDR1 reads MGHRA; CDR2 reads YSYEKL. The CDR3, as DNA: TGCGCCAGCAGCCGCGGGACGGCCGGACCCCAAGATCAGTACTTC. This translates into CASSRGTAGPQDQYF.

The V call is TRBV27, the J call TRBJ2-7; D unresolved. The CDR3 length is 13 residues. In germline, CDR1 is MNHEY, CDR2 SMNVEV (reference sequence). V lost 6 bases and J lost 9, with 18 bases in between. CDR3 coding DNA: TGTGCCAGCAGACGATTAAAGCGCGAGGTGCAGTACTTC. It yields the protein CASRRLKREVQYF.

CDR3 amino acids: CASSSQGPRNEQFF. In DNA, the CDR3 is TGTGCCAGCAGCTCCCAGGGCCCCCGGAATGAGCAGTTCTTC. J is TRBJ2-1 and V is TRBV7-2, with D possibly matching TRBD1 (5 bases). The germline V gene encodes CDR1 SGHTA and CDR2 FQGNSA. Trimming left V 4 bases short and J 7 bases short, with 14 bases between. This CDR3 is 14 amino acids long.

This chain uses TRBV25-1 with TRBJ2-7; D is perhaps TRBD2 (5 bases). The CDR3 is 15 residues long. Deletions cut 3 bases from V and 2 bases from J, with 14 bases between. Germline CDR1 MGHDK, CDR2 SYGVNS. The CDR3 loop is CASSDLRALTYEQYF. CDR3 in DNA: TGTGCCAGCAGTGATCTGCGGGCGTTAACCTACGAGCAGTACTTC.

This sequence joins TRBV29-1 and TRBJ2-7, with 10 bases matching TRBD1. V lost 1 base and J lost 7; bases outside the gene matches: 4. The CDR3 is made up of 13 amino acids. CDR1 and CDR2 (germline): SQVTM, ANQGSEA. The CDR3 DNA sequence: TGCAGCGTTGAAGGACAGGGGGCAAAGGAGCAGTACTTC. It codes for CSVEGQGAKEQYF.

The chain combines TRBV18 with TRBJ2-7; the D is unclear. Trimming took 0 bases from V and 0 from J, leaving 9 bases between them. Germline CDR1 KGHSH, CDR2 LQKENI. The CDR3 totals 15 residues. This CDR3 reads CASSPPTHVSYEQYF. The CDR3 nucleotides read TGTGCCAGCTCACCACCCACCCACGTCTCCTACGAGCAGTACTTC.

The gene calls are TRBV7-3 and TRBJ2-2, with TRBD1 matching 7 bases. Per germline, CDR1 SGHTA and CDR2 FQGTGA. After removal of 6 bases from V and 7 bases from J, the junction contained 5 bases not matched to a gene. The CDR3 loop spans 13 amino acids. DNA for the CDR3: TGTGCCAGCAGACCACAGGGGTTCGGGGAGCTGTTTTTT. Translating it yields CASRPQGFGELFF.

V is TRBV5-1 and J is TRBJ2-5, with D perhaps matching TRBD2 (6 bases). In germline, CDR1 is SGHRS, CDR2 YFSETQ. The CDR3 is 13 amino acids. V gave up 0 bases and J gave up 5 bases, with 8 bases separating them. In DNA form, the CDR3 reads TGCGCCAGCAGCTTGGTCGGGGGTGAGACCCAGTACTTC. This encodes CASSLVGGETQYF.

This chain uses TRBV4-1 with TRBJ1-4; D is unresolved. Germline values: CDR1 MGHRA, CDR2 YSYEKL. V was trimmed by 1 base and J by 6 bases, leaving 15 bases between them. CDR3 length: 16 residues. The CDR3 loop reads CASSQGWSRADEKLFF. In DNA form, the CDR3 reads TGCGCCAGCAGCCAAGGTTGGAGCCGGGCCGATGAAAAACTGTTTTTT.

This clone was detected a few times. This chain's CDR3 is CASSPFVGSGYTF. The CDR3 DNA sequence: TGTGCCAGCAGCCCCTTTGTGGGGAGTGGCTACACCTTC. This chain joins TRBV7-3 and TRBJ1-2; no clear D. Germline CDR1 reads SGHTA; CDR2 reads FQGTGA. V lost 5 bases and J 7 bases, leaving 14 bases between the germline ends. The CDR3 consists of 13 residues.

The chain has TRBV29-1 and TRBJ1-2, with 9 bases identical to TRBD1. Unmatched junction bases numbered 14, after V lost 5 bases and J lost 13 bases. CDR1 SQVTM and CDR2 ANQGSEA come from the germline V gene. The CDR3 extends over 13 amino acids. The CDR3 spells CSVFTGGKAGGTF. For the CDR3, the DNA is TGCAGCGTTTTCACAGGGGGCAAGGCGGGCGGCACCTTC.

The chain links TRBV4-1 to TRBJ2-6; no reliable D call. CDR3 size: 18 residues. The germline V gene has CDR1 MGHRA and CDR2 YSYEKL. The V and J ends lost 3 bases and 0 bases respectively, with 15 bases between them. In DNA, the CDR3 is TGCGCCAGCAGCCAGGGTCCGGGTCTGCGCTCTGGGGCCAACGTCCTGACTTTC. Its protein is CASSQGPGLRSGANVLTF.

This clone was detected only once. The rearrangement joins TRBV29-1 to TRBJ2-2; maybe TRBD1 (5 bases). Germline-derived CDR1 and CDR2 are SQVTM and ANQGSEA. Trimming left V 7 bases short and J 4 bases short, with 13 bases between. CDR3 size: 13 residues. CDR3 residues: CSAWVGVTGELFF. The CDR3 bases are TGCAGCGCCTGGGTAGGGGTCACCGGGGAGCTGTTTTTT.

CDR3 region: CASSFSSSGVSYEQYF. DNA of the CDR3: TGCGCCAGCAGCTTTTCGTCGTCAGGGGTTTCCTACGAGCAGTACTTC. The J gene is TRBJ2-7, the V gene TRBV5-1; possible D gene TRBD1, 6 bases. This CDR3 has 16 residues. CDR1 is SGHRS, CDR2 YFSETQ, per germline. Deletions cut 2 bases from V and 1 base from J, with 16 bases between.

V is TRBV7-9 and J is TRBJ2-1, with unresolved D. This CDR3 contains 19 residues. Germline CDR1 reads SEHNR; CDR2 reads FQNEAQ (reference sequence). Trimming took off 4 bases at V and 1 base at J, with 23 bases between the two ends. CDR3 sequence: CASSSPGVEAPQSYNEQFF. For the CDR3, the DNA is TGTGCCAGCAGCTCCCCCGGAGTAGAGGCGCCGCAATCCTACAATGAGCAGTTCTTC.

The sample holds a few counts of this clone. In nucleotides, the CDR3 is TGCGCCAGCAGCCAAGGGGCCAGGGATTATGGGCAGCCCCAGCATTTT. As protein: CASSQGARDYGQPQHF. This chain joins TRBV4-1 and TRBJ1-5, with D perhaps TRBD1 (5 bases). CDR3 length equals 16 residues. V was shortened by 1 base and J by 7 bases, with 17 bases between the two germline ends. Germline V gene data show CDR1 as MGHRA and CDR2 as YSYEKL.

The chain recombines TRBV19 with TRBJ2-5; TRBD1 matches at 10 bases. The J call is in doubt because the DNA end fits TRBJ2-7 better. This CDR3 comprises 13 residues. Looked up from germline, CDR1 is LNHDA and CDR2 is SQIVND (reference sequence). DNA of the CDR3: TGTGAAAGCCTAAGGACAGGGGGCTACGAGCAGTACTTC. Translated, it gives CESLRTGGYEQYF.